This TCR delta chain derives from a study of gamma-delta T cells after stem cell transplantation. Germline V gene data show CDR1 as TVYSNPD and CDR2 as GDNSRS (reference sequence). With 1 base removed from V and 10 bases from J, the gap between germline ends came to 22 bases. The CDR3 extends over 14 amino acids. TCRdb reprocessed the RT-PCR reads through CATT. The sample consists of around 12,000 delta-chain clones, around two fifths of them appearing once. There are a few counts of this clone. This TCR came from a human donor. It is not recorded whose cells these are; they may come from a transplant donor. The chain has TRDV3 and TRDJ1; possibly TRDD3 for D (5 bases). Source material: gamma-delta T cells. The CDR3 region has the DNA TGTGCCTTTATGGGTACTGGATTTTCCCCCCGACTCATCTTT. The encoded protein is CAFMGTGFSPRLIF.